This record covers a single T cell receptor beta chain. This entry is derived from a study of cytomegalovirus exposure and HLA in healthy donors. Trimming took 0 bases from V and 8 from J; bases not matched to a gene: 7. The CDR3 runs 16 residues. Germline V gene sequence: CDR1 MNHEY, CDR2 SVGAGI. The PCR had 60 Vbeta and 13 Jbeta primers. The protocol was immunoSEQ multiplex PCR, while the TCRdb copy is restricted to in-frame clones and leaves out a portion. The table records about 110,000 clones, around 75% of them present only once. The clonotype was recovered from a male donor in good health and CMV-seropositive. The chain joins TRBV6-5 to TRBJ1-4, with 9 bases matching TRBD1. The sequenced sample was PBMCs. The CDR3 nucleotides read TGTGCCAGCAGTTACTCTACAGGGGGCTTTGAGGAAAAACTGTTTTTT. Residues: CASSYSTGGFEEKLFF.